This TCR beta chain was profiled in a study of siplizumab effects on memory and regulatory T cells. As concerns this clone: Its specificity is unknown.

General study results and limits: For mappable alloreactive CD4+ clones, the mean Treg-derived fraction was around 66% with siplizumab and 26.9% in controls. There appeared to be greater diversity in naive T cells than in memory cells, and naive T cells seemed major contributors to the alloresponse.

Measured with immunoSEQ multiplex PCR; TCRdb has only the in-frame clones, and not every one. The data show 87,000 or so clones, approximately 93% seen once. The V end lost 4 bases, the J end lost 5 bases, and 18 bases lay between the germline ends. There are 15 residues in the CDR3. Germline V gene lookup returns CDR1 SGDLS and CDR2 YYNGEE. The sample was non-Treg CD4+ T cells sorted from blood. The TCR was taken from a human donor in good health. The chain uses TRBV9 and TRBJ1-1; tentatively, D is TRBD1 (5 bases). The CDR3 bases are TGTGCCAGCAGCCCCCGGGCCCAGGGCCGGACTGAAGCTTTCTTT. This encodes CASSPRAQGRTEAFF. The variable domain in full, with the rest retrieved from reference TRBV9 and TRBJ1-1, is DSGVTQTPKHLITATGQRVTLRCSPRSGDLSVYWYQQSLDQGLQFLIQYYNGEERAKGNILERFSAQQFPDLHSELNLSSLELGDSALYFCASSPRAQGRTEAFFGQGTRLTVV.